This T cell receptor beta chain comes out of a study of blood T cell repertoires in COVID-19. There are 15 residues in the CDR3. Germline V gene sequence: CDR1 LGHDT, CDR2 YNNKEL (reference sequence). The V segment lost 7 bases and the J segment 3 bases; nucleotides outside the gene matches: 8. This clone was picked up one time. Repertoires were generated with immunoSEQ multiplex PCR, while TCRdb's copy carries only in-frame clones and drops some. Of some 120,000 clones listed, 80% were seen once; the top ten hold 1.9%. Material: peripheral blood. This TCR was recovered from a man between 70 and 80 years old with acute or convalescent COVID-19. This chain connects TRBV3-1 (or the pseudogene TRBV3-2) to TRBJ1-3; TRBD1 aligns across 8 bases. As DNA, the CDR3 is TGTGCCAGCACAGGCAGGGGGCATGATGGAAACACCATATATTTT. Protein product: CASTGRGHDGNTIYF.